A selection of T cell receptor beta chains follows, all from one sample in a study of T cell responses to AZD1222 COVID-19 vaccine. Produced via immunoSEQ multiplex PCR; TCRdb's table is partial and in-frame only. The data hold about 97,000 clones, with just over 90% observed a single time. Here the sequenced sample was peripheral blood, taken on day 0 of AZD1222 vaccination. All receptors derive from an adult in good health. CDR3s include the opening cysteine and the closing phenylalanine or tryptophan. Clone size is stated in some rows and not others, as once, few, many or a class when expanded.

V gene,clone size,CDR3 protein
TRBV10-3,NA,CAIKGPGGEQYF
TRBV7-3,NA,CASSSQGPGELFF
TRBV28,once,CASSLYSNTEAFF
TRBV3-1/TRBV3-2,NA,CASSQEIGQTNTEAFF
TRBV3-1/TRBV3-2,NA,CASSREGLDYTF
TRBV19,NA,CASSPGGSTEAFF
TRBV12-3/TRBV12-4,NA,CASSRAYGYTF
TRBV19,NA,CASRMAHLEGDQPQHF
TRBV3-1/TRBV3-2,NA,CASSQDGTDSNYEQYF
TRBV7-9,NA,CASGTSGLSYNEQFF
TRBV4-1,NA,CASSYTGGTEAFF
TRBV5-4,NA,CASSSRDRGPSYGYTF
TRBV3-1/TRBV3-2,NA,CASSQASGETYNEQFF
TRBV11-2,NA,CASSPRWGDRENSPLHF
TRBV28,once,CASSLSNYGYTF
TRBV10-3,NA,CAIRASGGEETQYF
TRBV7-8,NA,CASRGTGGVGAFF
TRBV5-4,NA,CASSNPRGDTDTQYF
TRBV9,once,CASGETNSPLHF
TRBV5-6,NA,CASSLVGASTEAFF
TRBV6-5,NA,CASSFGQSLHSPLHF
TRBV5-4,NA,CASSSPGLDYEQYF
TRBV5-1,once,CASSLAGDRFNSPLHF
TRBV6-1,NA,CASSEDRLSNQPQHF
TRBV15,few,CATSRQGTVGYTF
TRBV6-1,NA,CASSDTGFGKLFF
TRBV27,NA,CASSTHFSSGGAPYEQYF
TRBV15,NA,CATSRDRGGGEKLFF
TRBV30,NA,CAWSMGAYNEKLFF
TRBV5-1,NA,CASSVYGGLIYGYTF
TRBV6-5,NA,CASSQSGDYGYTF
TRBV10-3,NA,CAISERAGLDYGYTF
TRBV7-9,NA,CASSFTGSDNQPQHF
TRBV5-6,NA,CASSFGVEQYF
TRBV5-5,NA,CASSSFDRDNSPLHF
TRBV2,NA,CASSWVVGELFF
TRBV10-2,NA,CASSVGVGTSTEAFF
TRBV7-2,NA,CASSLSGATEAFF
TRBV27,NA,CASSFGLDYGYTF
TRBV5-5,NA,CASSSIMNTEAFF
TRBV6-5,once,CASRQGAGTEAFF
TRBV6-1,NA,CASSERVSVGTGRTNYGYTF
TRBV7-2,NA,CASILGVWASGYTF
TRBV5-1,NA,CASSLIGDNSPLHF
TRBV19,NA,CASSSTGQGYPLWPQHF
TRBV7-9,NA,CASSLSGFSIPPIEAFF
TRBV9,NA,CASSVGQGDGYTF
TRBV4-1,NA,CASSQDHLGGSQPQHF
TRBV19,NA,CASIRETGGTEAFF
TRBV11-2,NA,CASSRGTGSYGYTF
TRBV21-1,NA,CASSKTEGAAYEQYF
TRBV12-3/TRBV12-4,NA,CASSWDRETEAFF
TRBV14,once,CASSQGTSPGREKLFF
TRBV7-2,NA,CASSLGGPQETQYF
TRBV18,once,CASSRDTANSPLHF